This T cell receptor beta chain was identified during a study of OX40 agonist ivuxolimab in advanced cancers. The overall study: Every 2 weeks, ivuxolimab was infused into the patients intravenously at between 0.01 and 10 mg/kg. Study results and limitations: In the expanded peripheral T cells, antigen specificity was never determined. On average, a greater number of expanded clones characterised CD8+ T cells relative to CD4+. Dose levels from 0.1 to 3.0 mg/kg saw CD4+ and CD8+ blood T cells expand clonally by week 6.

Produced via immunoSEQ multiplex PCR; TCRdb's table is partial and in-frame only. The repertoire has around 60,000 clones, approximately 80% of them found once; the top ten carry roughly 2%. As regards this clone: Its antigen is not known.

This receptor was taken from an adult with an advanced solid tumor such as melanoma, head and neck, liver or kidney cancer. Sequencing was performed on CD4+ or CD8+ T cells sorted from blood, taken in a trial of the OX40 agonist ivuxolimab.

The CDR3 protein is CASSPTRLASYNEQFF. CDR3 DNA: TGTGCCAGCAGCCCAACGAGACTAGCCTCCTACAATGAGCAGTTCTTC. The J gene is TRBJ2-1, the V gene TRBV7-2; 7 nucleotides align to TRBD2. This CDR3 spans 16 amino acids. Germline CDR1 and CDR2: SGHTA and FQGNSA. The V segment lost 5 bases and the J segment 0 bases; nucleotides outside the gene matches: 7.